This T cell receptor (beta chain) is from a study of T-cell reconstitution after alpha-beta-depleted transplantation in children. Study findings and constraints: Once a year had passed after transplant, T-cell counts and diversity came mostly from newly produced T cells. For some patients, TCRbeta diversity was high at day 60 because of recipient T cells and thymic progenitors that survived. Two months or so post-transplant, alpha-beta T cells reportedly derived from several hundred expanded graft clones.

The CDR3 contains 15 residues. V was trimmed by 2 bases and J by 3 bases, leaving 15 bases between them. The germline V gene has CDR1 DFQATT and CDR2 SNEGSKA (reference sequence). Of note for this clonotype: Its target is unknown.

Construction of the TCRbeta library involved unique molecular identifiers. A single record per CDR3 protein comes from TCRdb applying MiXCR to the PCR reads. The sample yields a few hundred thousand distinct CDR3 sequences, about 26% seen once. The chain links TRBV20-1 to TRBJ2-3; maybe TRBD1 (7 bases). This receptor was taken from a girl aged 2-10 years with Fanconi anemia, due to receive a stem cell transplant. The sample here was PBMCs, taken before TCRalphabeta/CD19-depleted stem cell transplant. CDR3 nucleotides: TGCAGTGCTAGACAGGGGGGATTCGTTACAGATACGCAGTATTTT. This encodes CSARQGGFVTDTQYF.